This TCR beta chain was retrieved from a study of OX40 agonist ivuxolimab in advanced cancers. Libraries were prepared by immunoSEQ multiplex PCR; TCRdb keeps only in-frame clonotypes and omits some of them. The sample shows about 45,000 clones, 80% of them seen only once. This specimen consisted of CD4+ or CD8+ T cells sorted from blood, obtained in a trial of the OX40 agonist ivuxolimab. This TCR was recovered from an adult with an advanced solid tumor such as melanoma, head and neck, liver or kidney cancer.

DNA of the CDR3: TGTGCCAGCAGTCGCAGAGGACCCGCCTATAATTCACCCCTCCACTTT. Protein: CASSRRGPAYNSPLHF. The rearrangement uses TRBV27 and TRBJ1-6, with D hard to call. V was clipped by 5 bases and J by 2 bases, with 13 bases between them. The germline gives CDR1 MNHEY, CDR2 SMNVEV (reference sequence). This CDR3 contains 16 residues.